The 27 T cell receptor beta chains listed next were all sequenced from one sample in a study of CD8 T cells in Susac syndrome. Reverse transcription used roughly 0.45 to 1 ug RNA and random hexamers. TCRdb itself ran the immunoSEQ multiplex PCR reads through MiXCR, one entry per CDR3 protein. The sample records fewer than 200,000 distinct CDR3 sequences, over 85% being singletons. The sample consisted of CD4+ T cells from PBMCs. These receptors were obtained from a human donor in good health.

This clonotype was counted a single time. CDR3 DNA sequence: TGCAGTGCGTGGACAGGGCATAACTATGGCTACACCTTC. The encoded protein is CSAWTGHNYGYTF. The chain links TRBV20-1 to TRBJ1-2, with 8 bases identical to TRBD1. Unmatched junction bases numbered 4, after V lost 6 bases and J lost 1 base. The CDR3 contains 13 residues. Germline V gene sequence: CDR1 DFQATT, CDR2 SNEGSKA (reference sequence).

This chain joins TRBV20-1 and TRBJ1-2; tentatively, D is TRBD1 (6 bases). The CDR3 sequence is 13 residues long. Germline CDR1 and CDR2: DFQATT and SNEGSKA (reference sequence). Trimming pared 3 bases from V and 6 bases from J, leaving 14 bases between. This chain's CDR3 is CSASEGGRDGYTF. DNA of the CDR3: TGCAGTGCTAGCGAGGGGGGTAGGGATGGCTACACCTTC.

This clonotype was recorded once. The chain uses TRBV20-1 and TRBJ1-5; TRBD1 is a possible D gene (6 bases). The CDR3 consists of 14 residues. The germline CDR1 and CDR2 sequences are DFQATT and SNEGSKA (reference sequence). Trimming took 3 bases from V and 0 from J, leaving 9 bases between them. CDR3: CSASSRGSNQPQHF. The CDR3 DNA sequence: TGCAGTGCTAGTTCCAGGGGTAGCAATCAGCCCCAGCATTTT.

The V call is TRBV30, the J call TRBJ1-1; the D is unclear. Germline values: CDR1 GTSNPN, CDR2 SVGIG (reference sequence). The V end was cut by 0 bases, the J end by 4 bases, with 9 bases between. This CDR3 contains 13 residues. The CDR3 DNA reads TGTGCCTGGAGTGTTGGAATCTCCACTGAAGCTTTCTTT. This sequence encodes CAWSVGISTEAFF. The full variable domain, in which reference TRBV30 and TRBJ1-1 provide the parts outside the CDR3, is SQTIHQWPATLVQPVGSPLSLECTVEGTSNPNLYWYRQAAGRGLQLLFYSVGIGQISSEVPQNLSASRPQDRQFILSSKKLLLSDSGFYLCAWSVGISTEAFFGQGTRLTVV.

V usage is TRBV27 and J usage is TRBJ2-7, with D perhaps matching TRBD1 or TRBD2 (5 bases each). The CDR3 extends over 13 amino acids. V was trimmed by 5 bases and J by 6 bases, leaving 14 bases between them. From germline, CDR1 is MNHEY and CDR2 SMNVEV (reference sequence). The CDR3 region has the DNA TGTGCCAGCAGTCCTCCTTTTGGGGGCGAGCAGTACTTC. Protein: CASSPPFGGEQYF.

This chain links TRBV7-9 with TRBJ1-2; 12 bases line up with TRBD1. The germline gives CDR1 SEHNR, CDR2 FQNEAQ (reference sequence). There are 16 residues in the CDR3. The ends lost 5 bases at V and 6 bases at J; junction bases unmatched: 10. In DNA form, the CDR3 reads TGTGCCAGCAGCCCGGGACAGGGGGCCCCGTACGATGGCTACACCTTC. Amino acid sequence: CASSPGQGAPYDGYTF.

In this sample, this clonotype turned up once. The V gene is TRBV23-1, the J gene TRBJ2-3; D is ambiguous. TRBV23-1 is marked as an open reading frame, function uncertain. V was cut by 6 bases and J by 1 base, with 14 bases left in between. This CDR3 is 15 amino acids long. The CDR3 DNA sequence: TGCGCCAGCAGCCCCCGAGCGCAGGGCACAGATACGCAGTATTTT. It yields the protein CASSPRAQGTDTQYF.

The chain employs TRBV20-1 and TRBJ1-5; 9 nucleotides align to TRBD1. In germline, CDR1 is DFQATT, CDR2 SNEGSKA (reference sequence). CDR3 length: 17 amino acids. V was pared by 1 base and J by 6 bases, with 13 bases of the junction left unmatched. The CDR3 spells CSARVGTGYGKGQPQHF. DNA for the CDR3: TGCAGTGCTAGAGTCGGGACAGGGTATGGGAAAGGTCAGCCCCAGCATTTT.

This chain links TRBV15 with TRBJ1-1, with a possible D match to TRBD1 (6 bases). The V gene lost 4 bases and the J gene lost 6 bases, with 18 bases spanning the gap. This CDR3 is built from 15 residues. CDR1 LNHNV and CDR2 YYDKDF come from the germline V gene (reference sequence). The CDR3 DNA reads as TGTGCCACCAGCACGGGCAGGGGACGATTTCCTGAAGCTTTCTTT. As protein: CATSTGRGRFPEAFF.

The rearrangement joins TRBV30 to TRBJ2-7; unclear D gene. V was pared by 0 bases and J by 3 bases, with 6 bases between. Germline loops: CDR1 GTSNPN, CDR2 SVGIG (reference sequence). The CDR3 is 12 residues long. As DNA, the CDR3 is TGTGCCTGGAGTGTACTCTACTACGAGCAGTACTTC. It yields the protein CAWSVLYYEQYF.

In DNA form, the CDR3 reads TGCAGTGCTAGAAAGACGGGCCGCAGCCTTACTGGGGCCAACGTCCTGACTTTC. It specifies CSARKTGRSLTGANVLTF. The chain uses TRBV20-1 and TRBJ2-6; D gene ambiguous. Looked up from germline, CDR1 is DFQATT and CDR2 is SNEGSKA (reference sequence). Deletions cut 2 bases from V and 2 bases from J, with 19 bases between. CDR3 size: 18 residues.

The V gene is TRBV6-2 or TRBV6-3, the J gene TRBJ2-7, with TRBD2 matching over 14 bases. The V gene end was trimmed by 2 bases and the J gene end by 7 bases; junction bases not matched to a gene: 7. CDR3 length: 16 amino acids. The germline V gene has CDR1 MNHEY and CDR2 SVGEGT. CDR3 protein: CASSYQGLAGVREQYF. CDR3 bases: TGTGCCAGCAGTTACCAGGGACTAGCGGGAGTACGAGAGCAGTACTTC.

The gene calls are TRBV7-9 and TRBJ1-1; unclear D gene. The V gene's germline CDR1 is SEHNR and CDR2 FQNEAQ (reference sequence). V shed 4 bases and J shed 5 bases, with 11 bases lying between them. The CDR3 consists of 13 residues. In nucleotides, the CDR3 is TGTGCCAGCAGCTCTACGGAAGGGACTGAAGCTTTCTTT. This sequence encodes CASSSTEGTEAFF.

The chain uses TRBV5-6 and TRBJ2-5; D might be TRBD2 (7 bases). The V end was cut by 1 base, the J end by 4 bases, with 11 bases between. The CDR3 totals 14 residues. CDR1 SGHDT and CDR2 YYEEEE come from the germline V gene. CDR3 protein: CASSLRRGGETQYF. In DNA form, the CDR3 reads TGTGCCAGCAGCTTGCGGAGGGGGGGAGAGACCCAGTACTTC.

The sample holds one count of this clonotype. The chain couples TRBV20-1 to TRBJ2-5; TRBD1 matches 8 bases. Losses at the gene ends were 1 base for V and 4 bases for J; bases not matched to a gene: 5. Germline CDR1 and CDR2: DFQATT and SNEGSKA (reference sequence). The CDR3 totals 14 residues. The CDR3 loop reads CSARGTGKGETQYF. The CDR3, as DNA: TGCAGTGCTAGAGGGACAGGGAAGGGAGAGACCCAGTACTTC.

This chain joins TRBV7-8 and TRBJ2-1; 7 bases match TRBD1. Germline CDR1 reads SGHVS; CDR2 reads FQNEAQ. V trimming: 5 bases; J trimming: 7 bases; junction bases outside the gene matches: 8. CDR3 length: 14 amino acids. The CDR3 loop is CASSLQTGRNEQFF. CDR3 nucleotide sequence: TGTGCCAGCAGCCTTCAGACAGGGCGTAATGAGCAGTTCTTC.

This sequence joins TRBV15 and TRBJ1-5, with 8 positions matching TRBD1. The CDR3 totals 16 residues. Losses at the gene ends were 0 bases for V and 6 bases for J; bases not matched to a gene: 7. In germline, CDR1 is LNHNV, CDR2 YYDKDF (reference sequence). CDR3 region: CATSRDQGASTQPQHF. The CDR3 coding sequence is TGTGCCACCAGCAGAGACCAGGGGGCCTCGACTCAGCCCCAGCATTTT.

This clonotype was recorded once. The chain has TRBV30 and TRBJ1-5; D unclear. CDR3 length: 13 residues. Germline values: CDR1 GTSNPN, CDR2 SVGIG (reference sequence). V lost 2 bases and J 5 bases, leaving 10 bases between the germline ends. The CDR3 coding sequence is TGTGCCTGGAGTCAGAGGGCGGATCAGCCCCAGCATTTT. Translated: CAWSQRADQPQHF.

The sample holds one count of this clonotype. This rearrangement joins TRBV6-2 or TRBV6-3 to TRBJ2-1; maybe TRBD2 (5 bases). Germline V gene sequence: CDR1 MNHEY, CDR2 SVGEGT. Trimming pared 5 bases from V and 12 bases from J, leaving 20 bases between. The CDR3 sequence is 14 residues long. The CDR3 is CASSQPDSPVGQFF. The CDR3 DNA reads as TGTGCCAGCAGTCAACCGGACTCCCCCGTGGGGCAGTTCTTC.

The gene calls are TRBV25-1 and TRBJ2-1; TRBD2 agrees at 9 bases. CDR1 is MGHDK and CDR2 is SYGVNS in the germline V gene. Unmatched junction bases numbered 13, after V lost 0 bases and J lost 7 bases. CDR3 length equals 18 residues. Written as DNA, the CDR3 is TGTGCCAGCAGTGAATATGGGATTGAAGCGGGAGGAGGGAATGAGCAGTTCTTC. Translating gives CASSEYGIEAGGGNEQFF. Using reference TRBV25-1 and TRBJ2-1 for the parts outside the CDR3, the full variable domain is EADIYQTPRYLVIGTGKKITLECSQTMGHDKMYWYQQDPGMELHLIHYSYGVNSTEKGDLSSESTVSRIRTEHFPLTLESARPSHTSQYLCASSEYGIEAGGGNEQFFGPGTRLTVL.

The V call is TRBV27, the J call TRBJ2-2, with D tentatively TRBD2 (6 bases). The V gene lost 6 bases and the J gene lost 7 bases, with 12 bases spanning the gap. The CDR3 spans 13 residues. Germline CDR1 is MNHEY and CDR2 is SMNVEV (reference sequence). As DNA, the CDR3 is TGTGCCAGCAGCGGGAGACGGGGCGGGGAGCTGTTTTTT. The encoded protein is CASSGRRGGELFF.

The chain employs TRBV7-2 and TRBJ2-4, with D possibly matching TRBD1 (6 bases). The CDR3 sequence is 17 residues long. V lost 2 bases and J lost 0, with 14 bases in between. CDR1 is SGHTA and CDR2 is FQGNSA in the germline V gene. CDR3 protein: CASSLFGTGIAKNIQYF. The CDR3 DNA sequence: TGTGCCAGCAGCTTATTCGGAACAGGGATAGCCAAAAACATTCAGTACTTC.

The gene calls are TRBV7-9 and TRBJ2-2, with 14 positions matching TRBD2. V was clipped by 4 bases and J by 6 bases; unmatched bases: 4. The CDR3 runs 16 residues. The germline CDR1 and CDR2 sequences are SEHNR and FQNEAQ (reference sequence). The CDR3 sequence: CASSSWTSGRPGELFF. The CDR3 region has the DNA TGTGCCAGCAGCTCATGGACTAGCGGGAGGCCCGGGGAGCTGTTTTTT.

The chain joins TRBV7-9 to TRBJ2-7; TRBD2 aligns across 10 bases. The CDR3 sequence is 15 residues long. The germline CDR1 and CDR2 sequences are SEHNR and FQNEAQ (reference sequence). With V trimmed by 5 bases and J by 0 bases, 4 bases remained unmatched. CDR3 residues: CASSRTSGVSYEQYF. CDR3 bases: TGTGCCAGCAGCCGAACTAGCGGGGTCTCCTACGAGCAGTACTTC.

The CDR3 loop is CASSLEGGYTF. The CDR3 bases are TGTGCCAGCAGCTTGGAAGGTGGCTACACCTTC. This chain connects TRBV5-4 to TRBJ1-2; D uncertain. Per germline, CDR1 SGHNT and CDR2 YYREEE (reference sequence). V was cut by 0 bases and J by 7 bases, with 4 bases left in between. This CDR3 spans 11 amino acids.

The chain's CDR3 is CSARDLGAGGLYEQYF. As DNA, the CDR3 is TGCAGTGCTAGAGATCTAGGGGCGGGAGGACTCTACGAGCAGTACTTC. The rearrangement uses TRBV20-1 and TRBJ2-7; 8 bases fit TRBD2. V gave up 0 bases and J gave up 3 bases; unmatched junction bases: 10. There are 16 residues in the CDR3. CDR1 and CDR2 (germline): DFQATT, SNEGSKA (reference sequence).

V and J are TRBV20-1 and TRBJ2-3; the D gene is possibly TRBD2 (6 bases). The ends were cut back, 6 bases at V and 2 bases at J, with 18 bases in the middle. Germline V CDR1 and CDR2: DFQATT, SNEGSKA (reference sequence). This CDR3 region has 15 residues. This chain's CDR3 is CSAVAVGSVTDTQYF. DNA for the CDR3: TGCAGTGCCGTAGCGGTAGGGTCAGTCACAGATACGCAGTATTTT.